Shown below are 15 T cell receptor beta chains from a single sample sequenced in a study of chemoradiotherapy in HPV16-positive cancers. Profiled with immunoSEQ multiplex PCR; TCRdb holds only in-frame clones, not every one. The sample shows 14,000 or so clones, 89% of them seen only once. The source material was tumor tissue, sampled from a patient who underwent chemoradiotherapy. These receptors were taken from a human donor with HPV-associated anogenital cancer.

The chain joins TRBV5-1 to TRBJ2-3; D is ambiguous. V gave up 3 bases and J gave up 5 bases, with 16 bases separating them. CDR3 length equals 15 residues. Germline V gene data show CDR1 as SGHRS and CDR2 as YFSETQ. The DNA for the CDR3 is TGCGCCAGCAGCTCAACCGGGCCCCCTGGAGATACGCAGTATTTT. Protein sequence: CASSSTGPPGDTQYF.

The CDR3, as DNA: TGTGCCAGCAGCCAGGACAACCAAGAGACCCAGTACTTC. Translation gives CASSQDNQETQYF. The rearrangement uses TRBV27 and TRBJ2-5; perhaps TRBD1 as D (5 bases). CDR1 and CDR2 from the germline V gene are MNHEY and SMNVEV (reference sequence). The length of the CDR3 is 13 residues. V was shortened by 6 bases and J by 0 bases, with 8 bases between the two germline ends.

The chain carries TRBV5-1 and TRBJ2-2, with TRBD1 identical over 8 bases. The trim removed 4 bases at V and 3 bases at J, leaving 5 bases unmatched. The CDR3 is made up of 15 amino acids. The germline V gene encodes CDR1 SGHRS and CDR2 YFSETQ. CDR3 DNA sequence: TGCGCCAGCAGCATCACGACAGGGGACACCGGGGAGCTGTTTTTT. Its protein is CASSITTGDTGELFF.

V usage is TRBV14 and J usage is TRBJ1-1, with unresolved D. V dropped 1 base and J dropped 0 bases, with 15 bases sitting between them. CDR1 is SGHDN and CDR2 is FVKESK in the germline V gene. There are 17 residues in the CDR3. For the CDR3, the DNA is TGTGCCAGCAGCCAAGCCGGGAGGGTTTTTCTGAACACTGAAGCTTTCTTT. It encodes CASSQAGRVFLNTEAFF.

The gene calls are TRBV19 and TRBJ2-3, with 8 bases matching TRBD1. Germline CDR1 is LNHDA and CDR2 is SQIVND (reference sequence). The J segment lost 1 base and the V segment lost 1 base, leaving 7 bases of the junction unmatched. The length of the CDR3 is 17 residues. CDR3: CASSIVGPGQGTDTQYF. The CDR3 bases are TGTGCCAGTAGTATAGTAGGACCGGGACAGGGCACAGATACGCAGTATTTT.

This clone was detected only once. J is TRBJ2-5 and V is TRBV9, with TRBD1 as a possible D gene (5 bases). The V end lost 0 bases, the J end lost 0 bases, and 9 bases lay between the germline ends. Germline V CDR1 and CDR2: SGDLS, YYNGEE. The CDR3 is made up of 15 amino acids. The CDR3 region is CASSVEGQNQETQYF. The CDR3 DNA reads TGTGCCAGCAGCGTAGAGGGGCAGAACCAAGAGACCCAGTACTTC.

The genes are TRBV7-2 and TRBJ2-1; 14 bases are a match to TRBD2. The CDR3 is 15 amino acids. Germline lookup yields CDR1 SGHTA and CDR2 FQGNSA. V lost 5 bases, J lost 6 bases, and 3 bases stayed unmatched. CDR3 sequence: CASSPGLAGVNEQFF. The DNA for the CDR3 is TGTGCCAGCAGCCCGGGACTAGCGGGAGTCAATGAGCAGTTCTTC.

The chain uses TRBV11-2 and TRBJ2-2; D is ambiguous. This CDR3 has 14 amino acids. Germline V CDR1 and CDR2: SGHAT, FQNNGV. V was cut by 6 bases and J by 5 bases, with 13 bases left in between. The CDR3 sequence is CASRTGLQTGELFF. CDR3 bases: TGTGCCAGCAGAACCGGGCTCCAGACCGGGGAGCTGTTTTTT.

This rearrangement joins TRBV19 to TRBJ2-7, with TRBD2 matching over 8 bases. The trim removed 3 bases at V and 6 bases at J, leaving 1 base unmatched. The CDR3 is 12 residues long. CDR1 is LNHDA and CDR2 is SQIVND in the germline V gene (reference sequence). The CDR3 coding sequence is TGTGCCAGTAGTATGGCGGGAGGCGAGCAGTACTTC. It encodes CASSMAGGEQYF.

Note on this clone: Sequence at one end of the junction differs from germline and may be a read error. V gene TRBV5-1 combines with J gene TRBJ1-1, with D possibly being TRBD1 (5 bases). Germline V CDR1 and CDR2: SGHRS, YFSETQ. This CDR3 region has 13 residues. The CDR3 loop is CASSLDRNSEAFF. The DNA for the CDR3 is TGCGCCAGCAGCTTGGACAGGAACAGTGAAGCTTTCTTT.

The chain has TRBV18 and TRBJ1-2; 8 bases fit TRBD1. The CDR3 contains 16 residues. J gave up 0 bases and V 4 bases, and 7 bases lay outside the gene matches. Germline loops: CDR1 KGHSH, CDR2 LQKENI. Written as DNA, the CDR3 is TGTGCCAGCTCACTTGGAGGGACAGGAACTAACTATGGCTACACCTTC. The encoded protein is CASSLGGTGTNYGYTF.

The chain combines TRBV7-8 with TRBJ2-1, with 7 bases fitting TRBD1. CDR1 and CDR2 (germline): SGHVS, FQNEAQ. V lost 4 bases to trimming and J lost 7 bases; unmatched junction nucleotides: 4. This CDR3 has 13 amino acids. The CDR3 region is CASSSYRGNEQFF. In DNA form, the CDR3 reads TGTGCCAGCAGCTCTTACAGGGGAAATGAGCAGTTCTTC. Full variable domain (missing parts from reference TRBV7-8 and TRBJ2-1): GAGVSQSPRYKVAKRGQDVALRCDPISGHVSLFWYQQALGQGPEFLTYFQNEAQLDKSGLPSDRFFAERPEGSVSTLKIQRTQQEDSAVYLCASSSYRGNEQFFGPGTRLTVL.

The chain recombines TRBV7-3 with TRBJ2-5, with TRBD1 matching over 8 bases. The trim removed 3 bases at V and 5 bases at J, leaving 5 bases unmatched. The CDR3 length is 14 residues. Germline-derived CDR1 and CDR2 are SGHTA and FQGTGA. CDR3 loop: CASSFSGGAETQYF. In DNA, the CDR3 is TGTGCCAGCAGCTTTTCAGGGGGCGCGGAGACCCAGTACTTC.

This chain joins TRBV10-3 and TRBJ2-1; D is perhaps TRBD2 (6 bases). This CDR3 contains 12 residues. V lost 5 bases and J 9 bases, leaving 11 bases between the germline ends. CDR1 ENHRY and CDR2 SYGVKD come from the germline V gene. This CDR3 reads CAISPGGGEQFF. In DNA, the CDR3 is TGTGCCATCAGTCCTGGGGGAGGTGAGCAGTTCTTC.

The chain combines TRBV11-3 with TRBJ2-5; no clear D gene. The V end lost 1 base, the J end lost 4 bases, and 1 base lay between the germline ends. Germline CDR1 SGHNT, CDR2 YENEEA. CDR3 length equals 11 residues. The CDR3 region is CASSLGETQYF. For the CDR3, the DNA is TGTGCCAGCAGCTTAGGAGAGACCCAGTACTTC.